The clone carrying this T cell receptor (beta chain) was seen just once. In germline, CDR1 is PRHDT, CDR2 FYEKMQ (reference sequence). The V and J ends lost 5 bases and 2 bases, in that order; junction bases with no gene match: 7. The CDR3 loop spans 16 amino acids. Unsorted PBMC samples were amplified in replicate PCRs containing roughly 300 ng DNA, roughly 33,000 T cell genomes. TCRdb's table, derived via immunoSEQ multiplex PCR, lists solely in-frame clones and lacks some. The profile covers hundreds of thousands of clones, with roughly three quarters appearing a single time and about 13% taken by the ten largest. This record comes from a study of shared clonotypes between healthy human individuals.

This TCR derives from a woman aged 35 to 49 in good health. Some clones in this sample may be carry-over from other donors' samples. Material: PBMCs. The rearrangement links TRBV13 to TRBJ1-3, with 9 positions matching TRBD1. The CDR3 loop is CASSKGQGMAGNTIYF. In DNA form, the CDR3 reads TGTGCCAGCAGCAAGGGACAGGGAATGGCTGGAAACACCATATATTTT.